This TCR beta chain was sequenced for a study of CD8 T cells in Susac syndrome. An input of about 0.45 to 1 ug of RNA was subjected to reverse transcription using random hexamers. The method of amplification for TCR beta CDR3 was immunoSEQ multiplex PCR, covering 54 Vbeta and 13 Jbeta. One entry per CDR3 protein, called by TCRdb with MiXCR from the immunoSEQ multiplex PCR reads. This sample has some 200,000 distinct CDR3 sequences, with over 90% found just once. This sequence originates from a human donor with Susac syndrome. The sample was CD8+ T cells from PBMCs.

CDR3 in DNA: TGCGCCAGCAGCCAACCCCTAGCGGGGAATCAAGAGACCCAGTACTTC. Protein sequence: CASSQPLAGNQETQYF. The V gene is TRBV4-1, the J gene TRBJ2-5; 9 bases are a match to TRBD2. After removal of 2 bases from V and 2 bases from J, the junction contained 6 bases not matched to a gene. The CDR3 length is 16 residues. Germline assignment: CDR1 MGHRA and CDR2 YSYEKL.